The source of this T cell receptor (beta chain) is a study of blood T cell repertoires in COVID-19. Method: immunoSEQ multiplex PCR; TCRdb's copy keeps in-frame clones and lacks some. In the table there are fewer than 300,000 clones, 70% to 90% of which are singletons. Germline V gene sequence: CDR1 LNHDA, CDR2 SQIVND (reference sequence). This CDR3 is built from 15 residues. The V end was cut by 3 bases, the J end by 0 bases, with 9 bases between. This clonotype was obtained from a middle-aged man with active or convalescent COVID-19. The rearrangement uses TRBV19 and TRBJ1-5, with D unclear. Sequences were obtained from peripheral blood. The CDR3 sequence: CASSISGYSNQPQHF. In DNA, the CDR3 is TGTGCCAGTAGTATCAGCGGTTATAGCAATCAGCCCCAGCATTTT.